These 4 T cell receptor beta chains originate from one sample sequenced in a study of blood T cells in healthy people across ages. Next came a second PCR, run for roughly 6 to 11 cycles, which used a sample-barcoded 5' primer along with a J-beta primer mix. TCRdb called the 5' RACE reads again in MiXCR, with one record for every CDR3 protein. Counted here are about 570,000 distinct CDR3 sequences, around 27% occurring once; the ten biggest clones make up under 4.5%. The same specimen was also included in a second study, on T cells of mothers and their children.

Sequenced material: blood. These receptors all come from a boy younger than 10 in good health.

This clonotype was detected a few times. The rearrangement links TRBV2 to TRBJ2-1; 11 bases match TRBD1. Germline loops: CDR1 SNHLY, CDR2 FYNNEI. This CDR3 has 14 amino acids. Losses at the gene ends were 8 bases for V and 9 bases for J; bases not matched to a gene: 9. Here the CDR3 DNA reads TGTGCCAGCTCCCGGGACAGGGGGACTAGTGAGCAGTTCTTC. It encodes CASSRDRGTSEQFF.

This clonotype appeared many times. The J gene is TRBJ1-4, the V gene TRBV6-5; 7 bases align to TRBD1. Unmatched junction bases numbered 8, after V lost 5 bases and J lost 8 bases. The CDR3 totals 14 residues. CDR1 and CDR2 from the germline V gene are MNHEY and SVGAGI. This chain's CDR3 is CASSNYRGSEKLFF. The CDR3, as DNA: TGTGCCAGCAGTAACTACAGGGGTAGCGAAAAACTGTTTTTT.

This clonotype came up a few times. The chain is built from TRBV18 and TRBJ1-2; 8 positions agree with TRBD1. Germline V lookup: CDR1 KGHSH, CDR2 LQKENI. J was trimmed by 8 bases and V by 2 bases; bases with no gene match: 10. This CDR3 has 15 residues. The CDR3 DNA reads as TGTGCCAGCTCACCATCAGGACAGGGCCTGGTCGGCTACACCTTC. It translates to CASSPSGQGLVGYTF. The full variable domain, its missing parts supplied by reference TRBV18 and TRBJ1-2, is NAGVMQNPRHLVRRRGQEARLRCSPMKGHSHVYWYRQLPEEGLKFMVYLQKENIIDESGMPKERFSAEFPKEGPSILRIQQVVRGDSAAYFCASSPSGQGLVGYTFGSGTRLTVV.

The rearrangement joins TRBV10-3 to TRBJ2-7, with no clear D. Trimming took off 4 bases at V and 4 bases at J, with 14 bases between the two ends. In germline, CDR1 is ENHRY, CDR2 SYGVKD. CDR3 length: 14 residues. CDR3: CAISVKGLSYEQYF. DNA for the CDR3: TGTGCCATCAGTGTGAAGGGTCTCTCGTACGAGCAGTACTTC.